The 14 T cell receptor beta chains given below trace back to one sample, sequenced in a study of blood T cells in healthy people across ages. With a J-beta primer mix and a sample-barcoded 5' primer, a second PCR ran about 6 to 11 cycles. Via MiXCR, TCRdb re-called the 5' RACE reads, giving one row per CDR3 protein. The sample contains around 400,000 distinct CDR3 sequences, about 52% of which appear only once. Material for sequencing was blood. Source of these receptors: a man aged 55-75 years in good health.

This clonotype appeared a single time. The junction does not match germline at one end; this may be a read error. This chain joins TRBV12-3 or TRBV12-4 and TRBJ2-1; 8 bases align to TRBD1. CDR3 length equals 15 residues. DNA of the CDR3: TGTGCCTGCAGTCCCGGACAGGGAGTGGGGAATGAGCAGTTCTTC. Translation: CACSPGQGVGNEQFF.

This sequence joins TRBV12-3 or TRBV12-4 and TRBJ2-4; D gene uncertain. The CDR3 contains 14 residues. The V gene lost 3 bases and the J gene lost 4 bases, with 10 bases spanning the gap. CDR3 sequence (DNA): TGTGCCAGCAGTTTCCGGGCAGATAAAAACATTCAGTACTTC. This codes for CASSFRADKNIQYF.

This clonotype was counted a few times. The chain combines TRBV9 with TRBJ2-7; D is unclear. Germline V gives CDR1 SGDLS, CDR2 YYNGEE. Deletions cut 4 bases from V and 1 base from J, with 12 bases between. This CDR3 contains 14 residues. For the CDR3, the DNA is TGTGCCAGCAGCCCGCAACCATTTTCCTACGAGCAGTACTTC. Amino acid sequence: CASSPQPFSYEQYF.

The chain has TRBV7-9 and TRBJ2-3; 7 bases line up with TRBD1. The ends lost 5 bases at V and 1 base at J; junction bases unmatched: 9. The CDR3 loop spans 16 amino acids. Germline lookup yields CDR1 SEHNR and CDR2 FQNEAQ (reference sequence). CDR3 loop: CASSRVGTARTDTQYF. In nucleotides, the CDR3 is TGTGCCAGCAGCCGGGTCGGGACAGCCCGCACAGATACGCAGTATTTT.

This clonotype was observed a handful of times. V and J are TRBV12-3 or TRBV12-4 and TRBJ1-4; D is possibly TRBD1 (5 bases). The ends were cut back, 5 bases at V and 3 bases at J, with 16 bases in the middle. The CDR3 is 16 residues long. DNA for the CDR3: TGTGCCAGCAGTCCCCACTCCGGGGCGGCTAATGAAAAACTGTTTTTT. Protein sequence: CASSPHSGAANEKLFF.

This clonotype was recorded many times. The chain combines TRBV20-1 with TRBJ1-1; D is perhaps TRBD1 (6 bases). V was shortened by 7 bases and J by 4 bases, with 16 bases between the two germline ends. The CDR3 has 13 amino acids. Germline V gene lookup returns CDR1 DFQATT and CDR2 SNEGSKA (reference sequence). CDR3 in amino acids: CSERGGFGTEAFF. The DNA of the CDR3 is TGCAGTGAAAGGGGGGGCTTCGGCACTGAAGCTTTCTTT.

The chain is built from TRBV29-1 and TRBJ2-1; D possibly corresponds to TRBD1 (7 bases). Trimming shortened V by 3 bases and J by 8 bases, and 26 bases separated the two germline ends. There are 17 residues in the CDR3. Germline assignment: CDR1 SQVTM and CDR2 ANQGSEA. Written as DNA, the CDR3 is TGCAGCGTTGAGGGAGTGGGAAACCCCAGGGGGGCGCATGAGCAGTTCTTC. It codes for CSVEGVGNPRGAHEQFF.

This clonotype was recorded at least ten times. V and J are TRBV10-3 and TRBJ2-7; D unclear. The CDR3 loop spans 12 amino acids. The V end lost 3 bases, the J end lost 5 bases, and 8 bases lay between the germline ends. CDR1 is ENHRY and CDR2 is SYGVKD in the germline V gene. CDR3 sequence (DNA): TGTGCCATCAGTGATTTAGGTCACGAGCAGTACTTC. Amino acid sequence: CAISDLGHEQYF.

In regard to this clonotype: One end of the junction fails to match germline, which may point to a read error. The chain uses TRBV7-7 and TRBJ2-1; weak D call: TRBD1 (5 bases). The CDR3 contains 12 residues. Germline V CDR1 and CDR2: SSHAT, FNYEAQ (reference sequence). This CDR3 reads CASSSGPGEQFF. CDR3 DNA sequence: TGTGCTAGCAGCTCAGGGCCCGGGGAGCAGTTCTTC.

J is TRBJ1-1 and V is TRBV6-2 or TRBV6-3; D unclear. Deletions cut 0 bases from V and 8 bases from J, with 7 bases between. Germline assignment: CDR1 MNHEY and CDR2 SVGEGT. The CDR3 loop spans 12 amino acids. The CDR3 protein is CASSYSLKEAFF. CDR3 in DNA: TGTGCCAGCAGTTACTCCTTAAAAGAAGCTTTCTTT.

The chain carries TRBV7-2 and TRBJ2-7; 9 nucleotides align to TRBD2. After removal of 5 bases from V and 1 base from J, the junction contained 9 bases not matched to a gene. The germline V gene has CDR1 SGHTA and CDR2 FQGNSA. This CDR3 is built from 16 residues. The CDR3 loop reads CASSDPWAGGSYEQYF. In DNA form, the CDR3 reads TGTGCCAGCAGCGACCCCTGGGCGGGAGGGTCCTACGAGCAGTACTTC.

A few counts support this clonotype. Given a much more abundant clone one base away, this may be a read error. The chain couples TRBV29-1 to TRBJ2-5; a weak D match, TRBD2 (6 bases). Looked up from germline, CDR1 is SQVTM and CDR2 is ANQGSEA. The CDR3 runs to 11 residues. The V and J ends lost 7 bases and 5 bases respectively, with 11 bases between them. The CDR3 is CSGAGSETQYF. CDR3 coding DNA: TGCAGCGGTGCGGGGTCTGAGACCCAGTACTTC.

This clonotype was counted ten times or more. The chain carries TRBV2 and TRBJ1-1; D is uncertain. The CDR3 runs to 13 residues. Germline loops: CDR1 SNHLY, CDR2 FYNNEI. Deletions cut 11 bases from V and 1 base from J, with 14 bases between. This CDR3 is CAGKTAKNTEAFF. CDR3 nucleotide sequence: TGTGCCGGAAAAACGGCCAAGAACACTGAAGCTTTCTTT.

The rearrangement links TRBV5-1 to TRBJ1-6, with TRBD1 as a possible D gene (5 bases). V dropped 5 bases and J dropped 6 bases, with 15 bases sitting between them. The CDR3 has 15 residues. Germline CDR1 reads SGHRS; CDR2 reads YFSETQ. CDR3 nucleotide sequence: TGCGCCAGCAGTCCAGGGCCTCAGGGTAATTCACCCCTCCACTTT. Residues: CASSPGPQGNSPLHF. The whole variable domain, filled in from reference TRBV5-1 and TRBJ1-6, reads KAGVTQTPRYLIKTRGQQVTLSCSPISGHRSVSWYQQTPGQGLQFLFEYFSETQRNKGNFPGRFSGRQFSNSRSEMNVSTLELGDSALYLCASSPGPQGNSPLHFGNGTRLTVT.